This TCR beta chain was sequenced in a study of blood T cell repertoires in COVID-19. Study background: Sites in the United States, Italy and Spain provided acute and convalescent COVID-19 samples.

The CDR3 contains 13 residues. V was clipped by 6 bases and J by 6 bases, with 11 bases between them. Data came from immunoSEQ multiplex PCR; TCRdb stores just in-frame clones and leaves some out. The sample contains 60,000 to 75,000 clones, about four fifths of which appear only once. The source material was peripheral blood. The rearrangement joins TRBV12-3 or TRBV12-4 to TRBJ2-2; D is possibly TRBD2 (6 bases). The receptor's source is an elderly woman with acute or convalescent COVID-19. This chain's CDR3 is CASRSLASGELFF. The CDR3 DNA reads TGTGCCAGCAGATCACTAGCCTCCGGGGAGCTGTTTTTT.